The 29 T cell receptor beta chains listed next were all sequenced from one sample in a study of OX40 agonist ivuxolimab in advanced cancers. Clones were sequenced by immunoSEQ multiplex PCR, and TCRdb holds only the in-frame ones, with some missing. The sample gives over 20,000 clones, approximately 86% of which show up once; 25% is in the top ten. Specimen: CD4+ or CD8+ T cells sorted from blood, collected in a trial of the OX40 agonist ivuxolimab. Receptors were obtained from an adult with an advanced solid tumor such as melanoma, head and neck, liver or kidney cancer.

This clone was recorded only once. The V and J genes are TRBV14 and TRBJ1-4, with TRBD1 as a possible D gene (5 bases). V was cut by 4 bases and J by 12 bases, with 12 bases left in between. CDR3 length: 12 amino acids. Germline CDR1 reads SGHDN; CDR2 reads FVKESK. For the CDR3, the DNA is TGTGCCAGCAGCCTCCAGGGTCTTGAACTGTTTTTT. Translation gives CASSLQGLELFF.

The rearrangement uses TRBV30 and TRBJ2-7; D is tentatively TRBD1 or TRBD2 (5 bases each). Germline lookup yields CDR1 GTSNPN and CDR2 SVGIG (reference sequence). V was clipped by 4 bases and J by 7 bases, with 20 bases between them. This CDR3 region has 14 residues. CDR3 nucleotides: TGTGCCTGGACGTCCGCGACAGAATCGGGGGAGCAGTACTTC. It yields the protein CAWTSATESGEQYF. The full variable domain, its missing parts supplied by reference TRBV30 and TRBJ2-7, is SQTIHQWPATLVQPVGSPLSLECTVEGTSNPNLYWYRQAAGRGLQLLFYSVGIGQISSEVPQNLSASRPQDRQFILSSKKLLLSDSGFYLCAWTSATESGEQYFGPGTRLTVT.

The gene calls are TRBV4-1 and TRBJ2-7; perhaps TRBD2 as D (5 bases). The length of the CDR3 is 14 residues. Germline V lookup: CDR1 MGHRA, CDR2 YSYEKL. V lost 4 bases to trimming and J lost 5 bases, with 15 bases between them. The CDR3 DNA sequence: TGCGCCAGCAGCCCCCGAGCACTAGTCAACGAGCAGTACTTC. This sequence encodes CASSPRALVNEQYF.

The genes are TRBV19 and TRBJ1-4; tentatively, D is TRBD1 (5 bases). Germline V gene sequence: CDR1 LNHDA, CDR2 SQIVND (reference sequence). CDR3 length: 15 residues. Trimming removed 4 bases from V and 8 bases from J, with 17 bases in between. The CDR3 region is CASSTPFQGFEKLFF. The CDR3, as DNA: TGTGCCAGTAGTACACCCTTCCAGGGTTTCGAAAAACTGTTTTTT.

The J gene is TRBJ1-1, the V gene TRBV7-6, with TRBD1 as a possible D gene (5 bases). The CDR3 length is 15 residues. CDR1 and CDR2 (germline): SGHVS, FNYEAQ. Trimming stripped 5 bases from V and 1 base from J, with 14 bases between. CDR3 in DNA: TGTGCCAGCAGCCCGGGACCCCTAGGGAACACTGAAGCTTTCTTT. Its translation: CASSPGPLGNTEAFF.

The rearrangement joins TRBV7-3 to TRBJ2-7; a possible D gene is TRBD1 (6 bases). CDR3 length: 14 amino acids. The V end was cut by 2 bases, the J end by 5 bases, with 13 bases between. Germline-derived CDR1 and CDR2 are SGHTA and FQGTGA. CDR3 protein: CASSLEQGFHEQYF. CDR3 bases: TGTGCCAGCAGCTTAGAACAGGGTTTCCACGAGCAGTACTTC.

The CDR3 nucleotides read TGTGCCAGCAGCGCTGATGGCAGGAGGCTCGAGCAGTTCTTC. This codes for CASSADGRRLEQFF. The rearrangement links TRBV7-9 to TRBJ2-1; D may be TRBD2 (5 bases). This CDR3 is built from 14 residues. The V gene lost 5 bases and the J gene lost 10 bases, with 18 bases spanning the gap. Germline values: CDR1 SEHNR, CDR2 FQNEAQ (reference sequence). The full variable domain, with the rest looked up from reference TRBV7-9 and TRBJ2-1, is DTGVSQNPRHKITKRGQNVTFRCDPISEHNRLYWYRQTLGQGPEFLTYFQNEAQLEKSRLLSDRFSAERPKGSFSTLEIQRTEQGDSAMYLCASSADGRRLEQFFGPGTRLTVL.

J is TRBJ2-1 and V is TRBV4-2; TRBD2 matches at 14 bases. Trimming at V came to 1 base and at J to 8 bases, leaving 10 bases not matched to a gene. Germline V gene lookup returns CDR1 LGHNA and CDR2 YNFKEQ. This CDR3 contains 18 residues. The CDR3, as DNA: TGTGCCAGCAGCCAAGCAGTCGCCGGACTAGCGGGAGGCGATGAGCAGTTCTTC. Translated: CASSQAVAGLAGGDEQFF.

V is TRBV28 and J is TRBJ2-5, with D unclear. The CDR3 loop spans 16 amino acids. Looked up from germline, CDR1 is MDHEN and CDR2 is SYDVKM. The V end lost 1 base, the J end lost 1 base, and 13 bases lay between the germline ends. CDR3 protein: CASSLLREISQETQYF. Written as DNA, the CDR3 is TGTGCCAGCAGTTTATTGAGAGAAATCAGCCAAGAGACCCAGTACTTC.

The chain is built from TRBV29-1 and TRBJ2-1, with 13 bases matching TRBD2. The germline CDR1 and CDR2 sequences are SQVTM and ANQGSEA. V shed 5 bases and J 0 bases; nucleotides not matched to a gene: 4. The CDR3 consists of 16 residues. This CDR3 is CSVFRTSGSSYNEQFF. For the CDR3, the DNA is TGCAGCGTTTTTCGGACTAGCGGGAGCTCCTACAATGAGCAGTTCTTC.

This rearrangement joins TRBV7-6 to TRBJ1-2; 7 nucleotides align to TRBD1. The V gene's germline CDR1 is SGHVS and CDR2 FNYEAQ. Unmatched junction bases numbered 9, after V lost 1 base and J lost 7 bases. CDR3 length: 15 residues. The DNA for the CDR3 is TGTGCCAGCAGCTTAGTTGTAGGGGGCGTAAGTGGCTACACCTTC. Its translation: CASSLVVGGVSGYTF.

V usage is TRBV27 and J usage is TRBJ2-3; 9 bases are a match to TRBD2. The V and J ends lost 6 bases and 3 bases, in that order; junction bases with no gene match: 19. CDR1 is MNHEY and CDR2 is SMNVEV in the germline V gene (reference sequence). This CDR3 spans 19 amino acids. Here the CDR3 reads CASSPLGRGRAGSTDTQYF. CDR3 in DNA: TGTGCCAGCAGCCCGTTAGGTCGCGGGAGGGCCGGAAGTACAGATACGCAGTATTTT.

V gene TRBV13 combines with J gene TRBJ2-5; no reliable D call. This CDR3 is built from 12 residues. Germline V gene data show CDR1 as PRHDT and CDR2 as FYEKMQ (reference sequence). The V gene lost 5 bases and the J gene lost 7 bases, with 11 bases spanning the gap. The CDR3 region is CASSGKQRTQYF. In DNA, the CDR3 is TGTGCCAGCAGCGGGAAACAGAGGACCCAGTACTTC.

This chain connects TRBV25-1 to TRBJ2-1; the match to TRBD1 covers 7 bases. Unmatched junction bases numbered 4, after V lost 2 bases and J lost 0 bases. The germline V gene encodes CDR1 MGHDK and CDR2 SYGVNS. CDR3 length equals 16 residues. In DNA, the CDR3 is TGTGCCAGCAGTGAACACAGGGGATTCTCCTACAATGAGCAGTTCTTC. Its protein is CASSEHRGFSYNEQFF. The whole variable domain, remainder taken from reference TRBV25-1 and TRBJ2-1, is EADIYQTPRYLVIGTGKKITLECSQTMGHDKMYWYQQDPGMELHLIHYSYGVNSTEKGDLSSESTVSRIRTEHFPLTLESARPSHTSQYLCASSEHRGFSYNEQFFGPGTRLTVL.

The chain has TRBV19 and TRBJ1-5; 8 nucleotides match TRBD1. Germline trimming cut 4 bases from V and 9 bases from J; bases unmatched to any gene: 11. There are 15 residues in the CDR3. Looked up from germline, CDR1 is LNHDA and CDR2 is SQIVND (reference sequence). The CDR3, as DNA: TGTGCCAGTAGTACAGGACAGGGCGGTTCTCGGCCCCAGCATTTT. Translating gives CASSTGQGGSRPQHF.

This clone turned up a few times. J is TRBJ1-1 and V is TRBV4-1; D gene uncertain. The germline CDR1 and CDR2 sequences are MGHRA and YSYEKL. The CDR3 covers 12 residues. The V gene lost 3 bases and the J gene lost 4 bases, with 6 bases spanning the gap. In DNA form, the CDR3 reads TGCGCCAGCAGCCACGGCACCACTGAAGCTTTCTTT. Translating gives CASSHGTTEAFF.

J is TRBJ2-1 and V is TRBV7-9, with 12 bases lining up with TRBD2. With V trimmed by 5 bases and J by 8 bases, 13 bases remained unmatched. CDR3 length: 17 amino acids. From germline, CDR1 is SEHNR and CDR2 FQNEAQ (reference sequence). CDR3 nucleotides: TGTGCCAGCAGCATTCTAAGAACTAGCGGGAGGCCGGATGAGCAGTTCTTC. Translated: CASSILRTSGRPDEQFF. The full variable domain, rest sourced from reference TRBV7-9 and TRBJ2-1, is DTGVSQNPRHKITKRGQNVTFRCDPISEHNRLYWYRQTLGQGPEFLTYFQNEAQLEKSRLLSDRFSAERPKGSFSTLEIQRTEQGDSAMYLCASSILRTSGRPDEQFFGPGTRLTVL.

The chain links TRBV11-1 to TRBJ2-2; 8 nucleotides agree with TRBD1. The ends lost 6 bases at V and 1 base at J; junction bases unmatched: 7. Germline V lookup: CDR1 SGHAT, CDR2 FQDESV (reference sequence). The CDR3 extends over 16 amino acids. In DNA form, the CDR3 reads TGTGCCAGCAGTTCCTCAGGGGGCTGGAACACCGGGGAGCTGTTTTTT. Protein product: CASSSSGGWNTGELFF.

The chain employs TRBV6-5 and TRBJ2-7, with TRBD2 as a possible D gene (8 bases). There are 15 residues in the CDR3. V lost 6 bases and J 3 bases, leaving 18 bases between the germline ends. The germline CDR1 and CDR2 sequences are MNHEY and SVGAGI. In nucleotides, the CDR3 is TGTGCCAGCAGCCCCGGGGACAGCGGGGGCTACGAGCAGTACTTC. Translation: CASSPGDSGGYEQYF.

This clone is a singleton in its sample. This chain uses TRBV27 with TRBJ2-1; the D is unclear. The germline CDR1 and CDR2 sequences are MNHEY and SMNVEV (reference sequence). V shed 0 bases and J shed 0 bases, with 6 bases lying between them. The CDR3 is 15 amino acids. The CDR3, as DNA: TGTGCCAGCAGTTTATCAGGGAACTCCTACAATGAGCAGTTCTTC. This encodes CASSLSGNSYNEQFF.

The chain uses TRBV11-2 and TRBJ2-1, with 11 nucleotides matching TRBD2. CDR3 length: 15 residues. Trimming removed 5 bases from V and 7 bases from J; junction bases left unmatched: 7. Germline V CDR1 and CDR2: SGHAT, FQNNGV. CDR3 coding DNA: TGTGCCAGCAGCCCGCCGGGACTAGCGGCAAATGAGCAGTTCTTC. Protein product: CASSPPGLAANEQFF.

J is TRBJ2-5 and V is TRBV9, with D unresolved. Germline CDR1 is SGDLS and CDR2 is YYNGEE. V was pared by 0 bases and J by 2 bases, with 11 bases between. The CDR3 has 15 amino acids. CDR3 region: CASSVGPGQQETQYF. CDR3 sequence (DNA): TGTGCCAGCAGCGTAGGCCCAGGCCAACAAGAGACCCAGTACTTC. The full variable domain, with the rest looked up from reference TRBV9 and TRBJ2-5, is DSGVTQTPKHLITATGQRVTLRCSPRSGDLSVYWYQQSLDQGLQFLIQYYNGEERAKGNILERFSAQQFPDLHSELNLSSLELGDSALYFCASSVGPGQQETQYFGPGTRLLVL.

Judged by abundance, this clone is medium-sized. The rearrangement links TRBV9 to TRBJ2-3; D may be TRBD2 (6 bases). The CDR3 length is 15 residues. Germline values: CDR1 SGDLS, CDR2 YYNGEE. V was shortened by 3 bases and J by 2 bases, with 13 bases between the two germline ends. The CDR3 DNA reads TGTGCCAGCAGCGAGGATGGGAGGTCCACAGATACGCAGTATTTT. Translating it yields CASSEDGRSTDTQYF.

This clone was seen a single time. The chain recombines TRBV6-5 with TRBJ2-7, with TRBD1 matching over 7 bases. Germline trimming cut 5 bases from V and 7 bases from J; bases unmatched to any gene: 8. Germline CDR1 reads MNHEY; CDR2 reads SVGAGI. The CDR3 loop spans 13 amino acids. The CDR3 sequence: CASSVSGGWEQYF. DNA of the CDR3: TGTGCCAGCAGTGTCTCAGGGGGATGGGAGCAGTACTTC.

This rearrangement joins TRBV7-9 to TRBJ2-2; no clear D gene. From germline, CDR1 is SEHNR and CDR2 FQNEAQ (reference sequence). The CDR3 has 15 amino acids. Trimming pared 2 bases from V and 1 base from J, leaving 8 bases between. CDR3 in DNA: TGTGCCAGCAGCTTAAGGCTAGGGAACACCGGGGAGCTGTTTTTT. As protein: CASSLRLGNTGELFF.

The chain's CDR3 is CASSLIGVSYEQYF. In DNA, the CDR3 is TGTGCCAGCAGCTTAATTGGGGTCTCCTACGAGCAGTACTTC. The chain employs TRBV7-8 and TRBJ2-7, with D uncertain. CDR1 is SGHVS, CDR2 FQNEAQ, per germline. The ends were cut back, 2 bases at V and 0 bases at J, with 8 bases in the middle. The CDR3 spans 14 residues.

In its sample, this clone was seen once. V and J are TRBV6-5 and TRBJ2-7; TRBD2 aligns across 8 bases. Germline CDR1 and CDR2: MNHEY and SVGAGI. Losses at the gene ends were 7 bases for V and 4 bases for J; bases not matched to a gene: 12. There are 15 residues in the CDR3. CDR3 residues: CASTRTGTSNYEQYF. The CDR3 DNA is TGTGCCAGCACCAGAACCGGGACTAGTAATTACGAGCAGTACTTC.

The V call is TRBV30, the J call TRBJ2-7, with D maybe TRBD1 (6 bases). The CDR3 has 14 amino acids. CDR1 and CDR2 (germline): GTSNPN, SVGIG (reference sequence). Trimming removed 2 bases from V and 0 bases from J, with 11 bases in between. DNA for the CDR3: TGTGCCTGGAGTCGAACAGGGATCTCCTACGAGCAGTACTTC. Translated, it gives CAWSRTGISYEQYF.

The rearrangement joins TRBV5-1 to TRBJ2-1; TRBD2 matches 14 bases. The germline gives CDR1 SGHRS, CDR2 YFSETQ. This CDR3 has 16 residues. After removal of 2 bases from V and 7 bases from J, the junction contained 5 bases not matched to a gene. Here the CDR3 DNA reads TGCGCCAGCAGCTTACGACTAGCGGGAGGGATGAATGAGCAGTTCTTC. Translation: CASSLRLAGGMNEQFF.